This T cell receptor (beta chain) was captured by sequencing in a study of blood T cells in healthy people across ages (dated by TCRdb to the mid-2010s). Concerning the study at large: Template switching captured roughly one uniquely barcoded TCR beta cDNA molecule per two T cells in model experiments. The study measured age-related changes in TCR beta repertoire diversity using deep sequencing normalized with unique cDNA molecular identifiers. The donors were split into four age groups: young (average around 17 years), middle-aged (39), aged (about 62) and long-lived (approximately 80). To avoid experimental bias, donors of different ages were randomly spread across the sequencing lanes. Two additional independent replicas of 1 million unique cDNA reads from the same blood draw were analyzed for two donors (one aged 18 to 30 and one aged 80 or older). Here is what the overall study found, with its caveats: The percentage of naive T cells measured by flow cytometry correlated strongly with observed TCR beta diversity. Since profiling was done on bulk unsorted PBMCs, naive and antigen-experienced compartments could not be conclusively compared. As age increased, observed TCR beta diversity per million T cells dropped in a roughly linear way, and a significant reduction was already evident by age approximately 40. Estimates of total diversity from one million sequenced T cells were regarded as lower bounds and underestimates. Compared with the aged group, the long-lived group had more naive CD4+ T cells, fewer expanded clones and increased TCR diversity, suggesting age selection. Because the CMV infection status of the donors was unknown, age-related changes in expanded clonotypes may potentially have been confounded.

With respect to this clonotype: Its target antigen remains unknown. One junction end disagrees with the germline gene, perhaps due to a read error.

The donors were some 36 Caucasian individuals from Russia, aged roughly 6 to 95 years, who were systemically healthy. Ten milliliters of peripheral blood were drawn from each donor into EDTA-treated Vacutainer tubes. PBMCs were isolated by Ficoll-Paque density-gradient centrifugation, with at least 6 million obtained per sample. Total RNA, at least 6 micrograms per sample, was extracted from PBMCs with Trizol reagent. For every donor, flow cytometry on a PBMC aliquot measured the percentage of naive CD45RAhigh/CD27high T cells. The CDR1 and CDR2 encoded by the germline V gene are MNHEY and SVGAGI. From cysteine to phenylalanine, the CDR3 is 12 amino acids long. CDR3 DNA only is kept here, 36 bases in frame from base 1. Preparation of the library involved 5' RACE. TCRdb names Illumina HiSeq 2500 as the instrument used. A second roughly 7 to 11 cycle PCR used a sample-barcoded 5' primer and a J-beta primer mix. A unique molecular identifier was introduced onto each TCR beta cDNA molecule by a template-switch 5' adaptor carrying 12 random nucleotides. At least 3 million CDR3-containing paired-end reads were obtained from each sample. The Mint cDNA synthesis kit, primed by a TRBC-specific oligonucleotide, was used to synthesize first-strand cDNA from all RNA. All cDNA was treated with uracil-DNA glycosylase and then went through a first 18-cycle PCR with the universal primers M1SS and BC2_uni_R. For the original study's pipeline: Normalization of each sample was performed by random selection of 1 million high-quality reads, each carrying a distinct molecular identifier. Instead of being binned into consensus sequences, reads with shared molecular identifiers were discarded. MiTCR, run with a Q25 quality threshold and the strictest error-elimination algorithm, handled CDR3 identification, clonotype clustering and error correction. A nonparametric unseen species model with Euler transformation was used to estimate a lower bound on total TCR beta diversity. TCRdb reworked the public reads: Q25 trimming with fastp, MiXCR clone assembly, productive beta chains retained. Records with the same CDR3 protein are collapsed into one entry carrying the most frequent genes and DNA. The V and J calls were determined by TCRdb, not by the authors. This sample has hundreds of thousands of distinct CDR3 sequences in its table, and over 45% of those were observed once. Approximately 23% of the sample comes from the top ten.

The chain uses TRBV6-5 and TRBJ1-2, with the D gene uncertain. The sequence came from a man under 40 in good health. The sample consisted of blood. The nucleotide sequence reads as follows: TGTGCCAGCAGTGACTCAGGCAAGGGCTACACCTTC. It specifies CASSDSGKGYTF.